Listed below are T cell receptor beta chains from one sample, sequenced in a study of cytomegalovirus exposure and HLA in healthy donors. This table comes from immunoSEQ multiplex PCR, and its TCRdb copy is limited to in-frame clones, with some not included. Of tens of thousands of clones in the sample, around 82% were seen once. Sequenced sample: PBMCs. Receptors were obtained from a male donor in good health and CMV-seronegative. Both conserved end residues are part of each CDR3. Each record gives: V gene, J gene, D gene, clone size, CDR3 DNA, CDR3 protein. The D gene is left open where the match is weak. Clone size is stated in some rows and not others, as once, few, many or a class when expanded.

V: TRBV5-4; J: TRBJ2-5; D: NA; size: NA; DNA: TGTGCCAGCAGCTTGGATCGAGTACAAGAGACCCAGTACTTC; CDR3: CASSLDRVQETQYF
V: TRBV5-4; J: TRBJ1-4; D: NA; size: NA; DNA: TGTGCCAGCAGCTTGGCCTATGGTGATGAAAAACTGTTTTTT; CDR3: CASSLAYGDEKLFF
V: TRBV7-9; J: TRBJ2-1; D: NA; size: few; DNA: TGTTCCAGCAGCTTAGTTGTGAGCAATGAGCAGTTCTTC; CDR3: CSSSLVVSNEQFF
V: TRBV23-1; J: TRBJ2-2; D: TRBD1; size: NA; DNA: TGCGCCAGCAGTCAATCTCGTGAAACCAGACAGGGGGGACGACAAGCTCTTGCGACCGGGGAGCTGTTTTTT; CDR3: CASSQSRETRQGGRQALATGELFF
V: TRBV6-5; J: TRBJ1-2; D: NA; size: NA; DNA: TGTGCCAGCAGTTACTCAGGGGTTGTTTGCGGCTACACCTTC; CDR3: CASSYSGVVCGYTF
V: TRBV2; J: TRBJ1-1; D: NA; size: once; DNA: TGTGCCAGCATCAGGGGAGGGGTGGACACTGAAGCTTTCTTT; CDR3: CASIRGGVDTEAFF
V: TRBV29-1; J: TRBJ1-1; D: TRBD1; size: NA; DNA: TGCAGCGTCTCCGGGACAGGGGGCAGGGCGGACACTGAAGCTTTCTTT; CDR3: CSVSGTGGRADTEAFF
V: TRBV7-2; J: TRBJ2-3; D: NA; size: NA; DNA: TGTGCCAGCAGCTGGGACACCCCCACAGATACGCAGTATTTT; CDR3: CASSWDTPTDTQYF
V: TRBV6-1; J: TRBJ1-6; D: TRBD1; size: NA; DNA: TGTGCCAGCAGTGAAGTTTTGGGACAGCGATATTCACCCCTCCACTTT; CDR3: CASSEVLGQRYSPLHF
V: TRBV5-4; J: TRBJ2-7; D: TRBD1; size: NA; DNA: TGTGCCAGCAGCTACCCAAGAGGGACAGGTTTCCGCGAGCAGTACTTC; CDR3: CASSYPRGTGFREQYF
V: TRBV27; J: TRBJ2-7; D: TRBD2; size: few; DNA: TGTGCCAGCAGTTCACCCCGACTAGCTGGCGAGCAGTACTTC; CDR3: CASSSPRLAGEQYF
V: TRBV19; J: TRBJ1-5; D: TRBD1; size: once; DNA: TGTGCCAGTAGTATAGGATCGTGGGGACAGAGCAATCAGCCCCAGCATTTT; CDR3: CASSIGSWGQSNQPQHF
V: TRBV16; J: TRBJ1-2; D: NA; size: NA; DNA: TGTGCCAGCAGCCAATCGTGGGCAGGGGAAGAATCCGGCTACACCTTC; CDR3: CASSQSWAGEESGYTF
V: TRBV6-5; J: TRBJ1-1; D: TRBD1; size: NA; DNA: TGTGCCAGCAGTCCCCGTGAAGGGGGCGTAACTGAAGCTTTCTTT; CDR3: CASSPREGGVTEAFF
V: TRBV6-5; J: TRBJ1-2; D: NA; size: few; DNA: TGTGCCAGCAGTTACTTCTCCGGGGGGAGACGCTATGGCTACACCTTC; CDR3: CASSYFSGGRRYGYTF
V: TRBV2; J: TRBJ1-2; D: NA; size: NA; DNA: TGTGCCAGCAGCCCGCACAACCATTACACCTTC; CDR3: CASSPHNHYTF
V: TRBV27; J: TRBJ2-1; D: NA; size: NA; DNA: TGTGCCAGCAGTTACAGTAACTACAATGAGCAGTTCTTC; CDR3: CASSYSNYNEQFF